These 28 T cell receptor beta chains share one sample of origin, sequenced in a study of beta chain features in type 1 diabetes. Expressed TCRB transcripts were sequenced because the isolated RNA had all been reverse transcribed beforehand. Libraries were prepared by immunoSEQ multiplex PCR; TCRdb keeps only in-frame clonotypes and omits some of them. The sample comprises about 450,000 clones, about an eighth of which are singletons, and about 0.042% rests with the top ten. The sample taken for sequencing was naive CD4+ T cells from blood. The receptors derive from a young woman in good health.

This clone came up a few times. In the same sample, other DNA sequences code for this CDR3. The chain couples TRBV5-1 to TRBJ2-2; 8 bases align to TRBD1. Looked up from germline, CDR1 is SGHRS and CDR2 is YFSETQ. V lost 4 bases and J lost 1; bases outside the gene matches: 3. The CDR3 runs 15 residues. The CDR3 DNA reads as TGCGCCAGCAGCCTAGGACAGGGGAACACCGGGGAGCTGTTTTTT. Translation gives CASSLGQGNTGELFF.

This rearrangement joins TRBV19 to TRBJ1-5, with no clear D. The CDR3 runs 12 residues. V was pared by 8 bases and J by 0 bases, with 5 bases between. The germline CDR1 and CDR2 sequences are LNHDA and SQIVND (reference sequence). CDR3 residues: CASGDSNQPQHF. DNA of the CDR3: TGTGCCAGTGGGGATAGCAATCAGCCCCAGCATTTT.

This chain uses TRBV7-2 with TRBJ1-1; D may be TRBD1 (6 bases). CDR1 is SGHTA and CDR2 is FQGNSA in the germline V gene. CDR3 length equals 14 residues. Trimming removed 3 bases from V and 1 base from J, with 9 bases in between. The CDR3 coding sequence is TGTGCCAGCAGCTTCGGGGGCGAGAACACTGAAGCTTTCTTT. It specifies CASSFGGENTEAFF.

This clone was detected a few times. This chain joins TRBV5-1 and TRBJ2-7, with D perhaps TRBD1 (6 bases). CDR1 is SGHRS and CDR2 is YFSETQ in the germline V gene. This CDR3 spans 14 amino acids. Trimming removed 4 bases from V and 5 bases from J, with 16 bases in between. The CDR3 reads CASSPATGSNEQYV. CDR3 nucleotides: TGCGCCAGCAGCCCAGCGACAGGATCCAACGAGCAGTACGTC.

V gene TRBV29-1 combines with J gene TRBJ2-1; the D gene is possibly TRBD1 (6 bases). The CDR3 runs to 12 residues. CDR1 and CDR2 from the germline V gene are SQVTM and ANQGSEA. V lost 5 bases and J 10 bases, leaving 15 bases between the germline ends. CDR3 bases: TGCAGCGTTCTCCCCCAAGGACAGGAGCAGTTCTTC. Encoded protein: CSVLPQGQEQFF.

CDR3 in amino acids: CASSIDRWAGANVLTF. CDR3 sequence (DNA): TGTGCCAGTAGTATAGATCGGTGGGCCGGGGCCAACGTCCTGACTTTC. The V and J genes are TRBV19 and TRBJ2-6; D remains unclear. Deletions cut 0 bases from V and 4 bases from J, with 10 bases between. The CDR3 runs 16 residues. Per the germline V gene, CDR1 is LNHDA and CDR2 is SQIVND (reference sequence).

The chain employs TRBV4-1 and TRBJ1-2, with TRBD1 as a possible D gene (5 bases). Trimming removed 2 bases at V and 7 bases at J, with 11 bases between. Germline CDR1 and CDR2: MGHRA and YSYEKL. The CDR3 loop spans 13 amino acids. The CDR3 nucleotides read TGCGCCAGCAGCCAACCCGGACAATCTGGCTACACCTTC. Protein: CASSQPGQSGYTF.

This clone was seen a handful of times. The chain has TRBV29-1 and TRBJ2-1; 12 bases line up with TRBD1. Germline-derived CDR1 and CDR2 are SQVTM and ANQGSEA. V was clipped by 6 bases and J by 4 bases; unmatched bases: 10. The CDR3 covers 16 residues. CDR3 amino acids: CSVEVGQGAEYNEQFF. DNA for the CDR3: TGCAGCGTCGAGGTGGGACAGGGGGCGGAATACAATGAGCAGTTCTTC.

This clone has only a few counts. The chain couples TRBV6-6 to TRBJ1-5; TRBD1 matches at 7 bases. The CDR3 is 14 residues long. V shed 2 bases and J 3 bases; nucleotides not matched to a gene: 1. The V gene's germline CDR1 is MNHNY and CDR2 SVGAGI (reference sequence). The CDR3 protein is CASSYGTVNQPQHF. As DNA, the CDR3 is TGTGCCAGCAGTTACGGGACAGTCAATCAGCCCCAGCATTTT.

This clone was counted only a few times. V gene TRBV28 combines with J gene TRBJ2-7, with D maybe TRBD1 (5 bases). CDR1 is MDHEN and CDR2 is SYDVKM in the germline V gene. The germline V and J ends were trimmed by 6 bases and 5 bases, with 23 bases remaining between them. The CDR3 contains 16 residues. Here the CDR3 DNA reads TGTGCCAGCAGCCCCGTATTGGCAGGGAAGTGGCACGAGCAGTACGTC. It specifies CASSPVLAGKWHEQYV.

The CDR3 reads CASSQDRRDGEAFF. DNA of the CDR3: TGCGCCAGCAGCCAAGATCGAAGGGATGGGGAAGCTTTCTTT. The J gene is TRBJ1-1, the V gene TRBV4-3, with D uncertain. Germline CDR1 and CDR2: LGHNA and YSLEER. The V end was cut by 0 bases, the J end by 8 bases, with 13 bases between. CDR3 length equals 14 residues.

The CDR3 coding sequence is TGTGCCAGCAGCTTCGGCTTGTCAGGTTCCTACGAGCAGTACGTC. It yields the protein CASSFGLSGSYEQYV. This sequence joins TRBV5-7 and TRBJ2-7, with D unresolved. TRBV5-7 is an open reading frame, and its role is uncertain. CDR3 length: 15 amino acids. Trimming took 2 bases from V and 1 from J, leaving 13 bases between them.

This chain connects TRBV7-2 to TRBJ2-7; no definite D call. CDR3 length: 12 amino acids. Trimming took 1 base from V and 12 from J, leaving 13 bases between them. Germline loops: CDR1 SGHTA, CDR2 FQGNSA. The CDR3 sequence is CASSLVLGVWYF. The CDR3 nucleotides read TGTGCCAGCAGCTTAGTTCTCGGAGTGTGGTACTTC.

The sample holds a few counts of this clone. The rearrangement joins TRBV10-3 to TRBJ2-1; D may correspond to TRBD1 or TRBD2 (6 bases each). Per the germline V gene, CDR1 is ENHRY and CDR2 is SYGVKD. The CDR3 totals 12 residues. Trimming stripped 3 bases from V and 8 bases from J, with 8 bases between. This CDR3 reads CAISEGGYEQFF. The CDR3 nucleotides read TGTGCCATCAGTGAAGGGGGGTATGAGCAGTTCTTC.

Notes on this clone: Given a much more abundant clone one base away, this may be a read error. As DNA, the CDR3 is TGTGCCAGCAGCTTACAGGGTTACGAGCAGTACTTC. Residues: CASSLQGYEQYF. The genes are TRBV11-1 and TRBJ2-7, with D perhaps matching TRBD1 (5 bases). Trimming removed 2 bases at V and 4 bases at J, with 6 bases between. The CDR3 loop spans 12 amino acids. CDR1 is SGHAT, CDR2 FQDESV, per germline (reference sequence).

The chain combines TRBV30 with TRBJ2-3, with 13 bases fitting TRBD2. In germline, CDR1 is GTSNPN, CDR2 SVGIG (reference sequence). Losses at the gene ends were 0 bases for V and 8 bases for J; bases not matched to a gene: 11. This CDR3 has 17 amino acids. Here the CDR3 reads CAWSVQRTSGSIGTQYF. The CDR3 DNA is TGTGCCTGGAGTGTACAGAGGACTAGCGGGAGTATTGGTACGCAGTATTTT.

This chain links TRBV2 with TRBJ2-5, with D possibly being TRBD1 (6 bases). CDR1 is SNHLY and CDR2 is FYNNEI in the germline V gene. V dropped 3 bases and J dropped 9 bases, with 17 bases sitting between them. The CDR3 runs 14 residues. The CDR3 DNA is TGTGCCAGCAGTGAGCTCGGGACACCGGGGCCCCAGTACTTC. Amino acids: CASSELGTPGPQYF.

The V and J genes are TRBV15 and TRBJ2-3; no reliable D call. Trimming removed 0 bases at V and 6 bases at J, with 16 bases between. Germline V lookup: CDR1 LNHNV, CDR2 YYDKDF (reference sequence). The CDR3 length is 16 residues. CDR3 in amino acids: CATSREYSRVSDTQYF. The CDR3 DNA sequence: TGTGCCACCAGCAGAGAATATTCTCGGGTTTCGGATACGCAGTATTTT.

The chain recombines TRBV27 with TRBJ2-6; D remains unclear. V was trimmed by 10 bases and J by 2 bases, leaving 12 bases between them. Germline V gene data show CDR1 as MNHEY and CDR2 as SMNVEV (reference sequence). This CDR3 is 14 amino acids long. CDR3 amino acids: CATSGLAGANVLTF. In DNA, the CDR3 is TGTGCCACCTCAGGCTTGGCTGGGGCCAACGTCCTGACTTTC.

The V gene is TRBV21-1, the J gene TRBJ2-7. TRBV21-1 is tagged as a pseudogene. The CDR3 covers 11 residues. The CDR3 DNA sequence: TGTGCCAGCAGCGAAGCCCACGAGCAGTACGTC. Residues: CASSEAHEQYV.

The chain employs TRBV25-1 and TRBJ2-7, with D unclear. The CDR3 is made up of 12 amino acids. Germline V gene data show CDR1 as MGHDK and CDR2 as SYGVNS. V was pared by 7 bases and J by 9 bases, with 16 bases between. CDR3 residues: CASIPPLRGQYV. For the CDR3, the DNA is TGTGCCAGCATACCACCTCTACGTGGGCAGTACGTC.

This chain connects TRBV19 to TRBJ1-1; D remains ambiguous. The germline V and J ends were trimmed by 7 bases and 0 bases, with 12 bases remaining between them. CDR1 and CDR2 (germline): LNHDA, SQIVND (reference sequence). The CDR3 has 14 amino acids. DNA for the CDR3: TGTGCCAGTATACATCTCTCCATGAACACTGAAGCTTTCTTT. Its translation: CASIHLSMNTEAFF.

Details on this clone: The same CDR3 also results from other DNA sequences found in this sample. This chain uses TRBV30 with TRBJ1-5, with D tentatively TRBD1 (5 bases). The CDR3 runs 13 residues. V lost 2 bases and J 4 bases, leaving 9 bases between the germline ends. Germline V CDR1 and CDR2: GTSNPN, SVGIG (reference sequence). CDR3 amino acids: CAWSLQGNQPQHF. The DNA of the CDR3 is TGTGCCTGGAGTCTCCAGGGAAATCAGCCCCAGCATTTT.

The chain carries TRBV10-3 and TRBJ2-4, with unresolved D. CDR3 length: 14 residues. Trimming cost V 0 bases and J 3 bases, with 6 bases left between them. Germline values: CDR1 ENHRY, CDR2 SYGVKD. CDR3 loop: CAISESGIKNIQYF. In DNA form, the CDR3 reads TGTGCCATCAGTGAGTCGGGCATCAAAAACATTCAGTACTTC.

The V call is TRBV2, the J call TRBJ1-1; possibly TRBD1 for D (5 bases). Trimming shortened V by 4 bases and J by 4 bases, and 7 bases separated the two germline ends. This CDR3 is 12 amino acids long. Per germline, CDR1 SNHLY and CDR2 FYNNEI. CDR3 amino acids: CASSGQGTEAFF. In nucleotides, the CDR3 is TGTGCCAGCAGTGGGCAGGGCACTGAAGCTTTCTTT.

The rearrangement joins TRBV10-3 to TRBJ2-5; TRBD1 or TRBD2 may be the D gene (5 bases each). Germline V gene data show CDR1 as ENHRY and CDR2 as SYGVKD. The V gene lost 3 bases and the J gene lost 1 base, with 12 bases spanning the gap. The CDR3 consists of 15 residues. The CDR3: CAISDISGTQETQYF. DNA for the CDR3: TGTGCCATCAGTGATATCTCAGGGACCCAAGAGACCCAGTACTTC.

This clone has more than one count but fewer than ten. The V and J genes are TRBV5-6 and TRBJ1-6; TRBD1 agrees at 8 bases. CDR3 size: 12 residues. Germline V gene data show CDR1 as SGHDT and CDR2 as YYEEEE. V lost 9 bases and J lost 7; bases outside the gene matches: 3. The CDR3 region is CATRTGNSPLHF. The CDR3, as DNA: TGTGCCACACGGACAGGGAATTCACCCCTCCACTTT.

This chain connects TRBV15 to TRBJ2-4, with a weak D call TRBD1 (6 bases). Germline V lookup: CDR1 LNHNV, CDR2 YYDKDF (reference sequence). The CDR3 covers 16 residues. Trimming cost V 3 bases and J 4 bases, with 16 bases left between them. This CDR3 is CATSREPGVVKNIQYF. The CDR3 DNA sequence: TGTGCCACCAGCAGGGAGCCAGGGGTGGTGAAAAACATTCAGTACTTC.